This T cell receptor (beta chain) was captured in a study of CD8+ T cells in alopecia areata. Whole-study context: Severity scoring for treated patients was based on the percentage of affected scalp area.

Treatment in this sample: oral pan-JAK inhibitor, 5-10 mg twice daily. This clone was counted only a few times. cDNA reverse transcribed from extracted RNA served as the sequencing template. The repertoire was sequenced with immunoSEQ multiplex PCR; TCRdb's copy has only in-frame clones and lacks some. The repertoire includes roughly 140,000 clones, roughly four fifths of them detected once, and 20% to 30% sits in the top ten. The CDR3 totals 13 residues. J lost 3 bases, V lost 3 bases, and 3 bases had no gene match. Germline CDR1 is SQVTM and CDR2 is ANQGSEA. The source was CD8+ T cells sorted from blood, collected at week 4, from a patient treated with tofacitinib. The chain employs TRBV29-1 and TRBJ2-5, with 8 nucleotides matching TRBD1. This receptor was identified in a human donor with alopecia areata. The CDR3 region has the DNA TGCAGCGTTGATCGGACAGGGAAAGAGACCCAGTACTTC. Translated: CSVDRTGKETQYF.